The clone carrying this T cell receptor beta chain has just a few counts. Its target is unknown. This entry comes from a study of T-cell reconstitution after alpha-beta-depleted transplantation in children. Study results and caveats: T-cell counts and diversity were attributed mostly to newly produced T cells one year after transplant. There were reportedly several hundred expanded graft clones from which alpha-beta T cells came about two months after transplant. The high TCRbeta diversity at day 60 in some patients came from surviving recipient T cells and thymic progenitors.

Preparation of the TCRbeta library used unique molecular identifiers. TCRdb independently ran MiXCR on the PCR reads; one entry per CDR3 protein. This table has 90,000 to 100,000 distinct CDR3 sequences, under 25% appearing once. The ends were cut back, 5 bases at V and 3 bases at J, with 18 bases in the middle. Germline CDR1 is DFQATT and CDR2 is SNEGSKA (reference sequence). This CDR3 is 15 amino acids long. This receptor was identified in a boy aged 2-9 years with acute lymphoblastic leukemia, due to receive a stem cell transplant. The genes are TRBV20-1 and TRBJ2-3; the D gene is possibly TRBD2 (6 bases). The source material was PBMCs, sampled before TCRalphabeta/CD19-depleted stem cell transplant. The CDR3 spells CSARIGGAITDTQYF. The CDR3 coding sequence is TGCAGTGCTCGAATCGGAGGGGCCATAACAGATACGCAGTATTTT.